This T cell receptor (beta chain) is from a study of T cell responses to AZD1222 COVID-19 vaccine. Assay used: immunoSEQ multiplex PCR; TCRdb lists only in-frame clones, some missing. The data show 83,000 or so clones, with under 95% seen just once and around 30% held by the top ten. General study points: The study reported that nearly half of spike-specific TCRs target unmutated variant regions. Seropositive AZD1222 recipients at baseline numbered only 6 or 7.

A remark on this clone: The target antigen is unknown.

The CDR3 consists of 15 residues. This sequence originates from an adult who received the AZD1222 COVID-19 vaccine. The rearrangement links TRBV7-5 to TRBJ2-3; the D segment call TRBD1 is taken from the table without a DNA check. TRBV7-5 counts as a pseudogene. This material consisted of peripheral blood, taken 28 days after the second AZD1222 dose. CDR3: CARRPPDRVTDTQYF. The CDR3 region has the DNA TGTGCCAGAAGGCCTCCGGACAGGGTCACAGATACGCAGTATTTT.